This T cell receptor (beta chain) was found in a study of patients and donors after allogeneic stem cell transplantation. This clonotype has a handful of counts. Trimming left V 5 bases short and J 0 bases short, with 25 bases between. This CDR3 contains 19 residues. From germline, CDR1 is SGHVS and CDR2 FQNEAQ. MiXCR, applied by TCRdb to the RT-PCR reads, yields one record per CDR3 protein. The sample carries 150,000 to 200,000 distinct CDR3 sequences, approximately 31% recorded once. The sample was blood, either unsorted or a sorted T cell fraction (not recorded which). The genes are TRBV7-8 and TRBJ1-2; possibly TRBD1 for D (6 bases). The receptor was derived from a human donor who was either an allogeneic HSCT recipient or a stem cell or donor lymphocyte infusion donor (not recorded which). It is not recorded whose cells these are; they may come from a transplant donor. The CDR3 DNA reads TGTGCCAGCAGCCTAAACCCTGCCTTTACTTCAGGGGCTAACTATGGCTACACCTTC. It translates to CASSLNPAFTSGANYGYTF.